Listed below are T cell receptor beta chains from one sample, sequenced in a study of T cells in Graves' hyperthyroidism and ophthalmopathy. Using its own MiXCR run on the multiplex PCR reads, TCRdb lists one record per CDR3 protein. The data show over 700,000 distinct CDR3 sequences, 15% to 20% seen once. Specimen: blood. The receptor set was obtained from a woman aged 45-65 years with Graves' hyperthyroidism that later progressed to Graves' ophthalmopathy. The CDR3 runs from the conserved cysteine through the conserved F or W. The order of the fields is V gene, CDR3 protein.

v_gene: TRBV7-2
CDR3aa: CASRDLAGVPYNEQFF

v_gene: TRBV7-9
CDR3aa: CASSPGGGADGYTF

v_gene: TRBV5-5
CDR3aa: CASSVGLVNQADTQYF

v_gene: TRBV12-3/TRBV12-4
CDR3aa: CASSRTGLETQYF

v_gene: TRBV7-9
CDR3aa: CASSKLAGAFQETQYF

v_gene: TRBV9
CDR3aa: CASSAGTGFREQYF

v_gene: TRBV27
CDR3aa: CASGPGINQPQHF

v_gene: TRBV28
CDR3aa: CASSTGRGPADYGYTF

v_gene: TRBV3-1
CDR3aa: CASSQDGLAGGLSHNEQFF

v_gene: TRBV18
CDR3aa: CASSPRIRNYEQYF

v_gene: TRBV5-1
CDR3aa: CASSLKRGGTTDTQYF

v_gene: TRBV9
CDR3aa: CASSVGGRSYGYTF

v_gene: TRBV20-1
CDR3aa: CSAETGARMNTEAFF

v_gene: TRBV9
CDR3aa: CASNIGPATNEKLFF

v_gene: TRBV15
CDR3aa: CATSGGQSHQPQHF

v_gene: TRBV9
CDR3aa: CASSPSGTDNEKLFF

v_gene: TRBV4-1
CDR3aa: CASSQALGETQYF

v_gene: TRBV9
CDR3aa: CASSALTGSYNEQFF

v_gene: TRBV2
CDR3aa: CASRTGGRSNQPQHF

v_gene: TRBV3-1
CDR3aa: CASQRLTSGGNNEQFF

v_gene: TRBV20-1
CDR3aa: CSASLRGGNYGYTF

v_gene: TRBV20-1
CDR3aa: CSARPPGARGNTIYF

v_gene: TRBV11-3
CDR3aa: CASSLERQGYDEQFF

v_gene: TRBV29-1
CDR3aa: CSARGGEAKNIQYF

v_gene: TRBV18
CDR3aa: CASSPKQGTEAFF

v_gene: TRBV5-1
CDR3aa: CASSWAGQLNTEAFF

v_gene: TRBV10-1
CDR3aa: CASSESTTGMVGEAFF

v_gene: TRBV4-1
CDR3aa: CASSQETTVSNQPQHF

v_gene: TRBV20-1
CDR3aa: CSARDREAREPQHF

v_gene: TRBV6-1
CDR3aa: CASSKTRALNYGYTF

v_gene: TRBV5-6
CDR3aa: CASSSPSPDREYTGELFF

v_gene: TRBV5-1
CDR3aa: CASSSRKPGQRDTEAFF

v_gene: TRBV11-3
CDR3aa: CASSGDSQETQYF

v_gene: TRBV13
CDR3aa: CASSLVLAGSTDTQYF

v_gene: TRBV20-1
CDR3aa: CSARRAGAGTGELFF

v_gene: TRBV20-1
CDR3aa: CSARDFSKLSVEAFF

v_gene: TRBV7-9
CDR3aa: CASSTRDRQETQYF

v_gene: TRBV5-1
CDR3aa: CASSYQEPWETQYF

v_gene: TRBV5-4
CDR3aa: CASSKGLAGAGGTDTQYF

v_gene: TRBV19
CDR3aa: CASSTTGTYNSPLHF

v_gene: TRBV6-5
CDR3aa: CASSYSIMRTANTEAFF

v_gene: TRBV3-1
CDR3aa: CASSQGLLAGGGNEQFF

v_gene: TRBV2
CDR3aa: CASRSLLAEELGSFYEQFF